Sequencing of this T cell receptor (beta chain) was carried out in a study of CD8 T cells in Susac syndrome. Study overall: There were roughly six sequenced Susac syndrome patients with active disease and 8 or 9 in remission.

Random-hexamer reverse transcription was applied to 0.5 to 1 ug RNA. An immunoSEQ multiplex PCR generated amplified TCR beta CDR3 products spanning 54 Vbeta and 13 Jbeta. MiXCR, run by TCRdb on the immunoSEQ multiplex PCR reads, gives a single entry per CDR3 protein. The sample records approximately 87,000 distinct CDR3 sequences, about 96% being singletons. The CDR3 length is 17 residues. V was trimmed by 5 bases and J by 3 bases, leaving 22 bases between them. Germline assignment: CDR1 SGHTA and CDR2 FQGNSA. This clonotype was detected only once. The J gene is TRBJ1-2, the V gene TRBV7-2; a possible D gene is TRBD1 (6 bases). This receptor was obtained from a human donor with Susac syndrome. Source material: CD8+ T cells from PBMCs. For the CDR3, the DNA is TGTGCCAGCAGCCGTTCGGGACGGGGGCGCTCTGACTATGGCTACACCTTC. Protein sequence: CASSRSGRGRSDYGYTF.